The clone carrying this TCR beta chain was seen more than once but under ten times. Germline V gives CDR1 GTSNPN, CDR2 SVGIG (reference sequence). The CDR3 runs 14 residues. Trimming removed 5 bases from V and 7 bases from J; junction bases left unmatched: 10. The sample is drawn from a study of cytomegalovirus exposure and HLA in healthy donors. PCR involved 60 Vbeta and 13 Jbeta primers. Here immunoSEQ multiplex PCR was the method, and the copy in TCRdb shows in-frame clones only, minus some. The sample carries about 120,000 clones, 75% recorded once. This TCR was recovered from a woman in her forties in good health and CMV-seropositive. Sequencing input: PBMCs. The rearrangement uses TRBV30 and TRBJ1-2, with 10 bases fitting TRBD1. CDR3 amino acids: CAWDRDRGTRGYTF. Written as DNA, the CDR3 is TGTGCCTGGGACCGGGACAGGGGTACTCGTGGCTACACCTTC.